Each of the 24 T cell receptor beta chains below was sequenced from the same sample in a study of T cell changes during pregnancy in multiple sclerosis. The assay was immunoSEQ multiplex PCR, and TCRdb's table has in-frame clones only and misses some. The sample has roughly 42,000 clones; roughly 93% are singletons. Sequencing was performed on CD4+ T cells from peripheral blood mononuclear cells, taken after pregnancy. Every receptor here comes from a female donor with multiple sclerosis, enrolled in a pregnancy study.

This chain uses TRBV19 with TRBJ2-1, with 12 positions matching TRBD2. V was clipped by 7 bases and J by 4 bases; unmatched bases: 5. Germline V gives CDR1 LNHDA, CDR2 SQIVND (reference sequence). CDR3 length: 15 residues. CDR3 in DNA: TGTGCCAGTACCCTAGCGGGGGGGGAATACAATGAGCAGTTCTTC. Its protein product is CASTLAGGEYNEQFF.

This clone appeared a few times. This chain links TRBV30 with TRBJ1-5, with D possibly being TRBD1 (6 bases). The CDR3 contains 13 residues. Germline V gives CDR1 GTSNPN, CDR2 SVGIG (reference sequence). Trimming removed 5 bases at V and 6 bases at J, with 14 bases between. The CDR3: CAWQQGAGQPQHF. The CDR3 DNA follows: TGTGCCTGGCAACAGGGAGCAGGTCAGCCCCAGCATTTT. Full variable domain (outside the CDR3, taken from reference TRBV30 and TRBJ1-5): SQTIHQWPATLVQPVGSPLSLECTVEGTSNPNLYWYRQAAGRGLQLLFYSVGIGQISSEVPQNLSASRPQDRQFILSSKKLLLSDSGFYLCAWQQGAGQPQHFGDGTRLSIL.

V is TRBV7-9 and J is TRBJ2-2; 10 nucleotides match TRBD1. Germline V gene lookup returns CDR1 SEHNR and CDR2 FQNEAQ (reference sequence). This CDR3 region has 14 residues. The ends lost 11 bases at V and 4 bases at J; junction bases unmatched: 7. CDR3 in amino acids: CAPGDRGFTGELFF. CDR3 sequence (DNA): TGTGCCCCGGGGGACAGGGGATTCACCGGGGAGCTGTTTTTT.

This rearrangement joins TRBV19 to TRBJ2-2; D not certain. The length of the CDR3 is 14 residues. The V and J ends lost 1 base and 1 base respectively, with 4 bases between them. Per germline, CDR1 LNHDA and CDR2 SQIVND (reference sequence). CDR3 bases: TGTGCCAGTAGTATAGGTCTGAACACCGGGGAGCTGTTTTTT. Residues: CASSIGLNTGELFF.

The rearrangement uses TRBV2 and TRBJ1-5; tentatively, D is TRBD1 (5 bases). The V end was cut by 6 bases, the J end by 1 base, with 13 bases between. The CDR3 has 15 residues. Germline lookup yields CDR1 SNHLY and CDR2 FYNNEI. The CDR3 nucleotides are TGTGCCAGCAGGCAGGGCCTCAAGAGCAATCAGCCCCAGCATTTT. This translates into CASRQGLKSNQPQHF.

This chain joins TRBV5-1 and TRBJ2-1, with 7 bases matching TRBD1. This CDR3 comprises 16 residues. CDR1 SGHRS and CDR2 YFSETQ come from the germline V gene. The J segment lost 6 bases and the V segment lost 3 bases, leaving 12 bases of the junction unmatched. The CDR3 is CASSWSTGFGANEQFF. The CDR3 region has the DNA TGCGCCAGCAGCTGGTCGACAGGGTTTGGGGCCAATGAGCAGTTCTTC.

This clone occurred a few times. The chain carries TRBV19 and TRBJ2-1; TRBD2 is a possible D gene (6 bases). CDR3 length equals 14 residues. Germline V gene sequence: CDR1 LNHDA, CDR2 SQIVND (reference sequence). V lost 2 bases and J lost 4, with 9 bases in between. The CDR3 loop is CASSIIGLYNEQFF. The DNA of the CDR3 is TGTGCCAGTAGTATAATCGGACTATACAATGAGCAGTTCTTC. The full variable domain, in which reference TRBV19 and TRBJ2-1 provide the parts outside the CDR3, is DGGITQSPKYLFRKEGQNVTLSCEQNLNHDAMYWYRQDPGQGLRLIYYSQIVNDFQKGDIAEGYSVSREKKESFPLTVTSAQKNPTAFYLCASSIIGLYNEQFFGPGTRLTVL.

The rearrangement links TRBV2 to TRBJ2-5; 12 bases agree with TRBD1. The CDR3 runs 14 residues. V was pared by 9 bases and J by 5 bases, with 7 bases of the junction left unmatched. The V gene's germline CDR1 is SNHLY and CDR2 FYNNEI. CDR3 loop: CARPGQGARETQYF. The CDR3 DNA sequence: TGTGCCAGGCCGGGACAGGGGGCGAGGGAGACCCAGTACTTC.

The chain couples TRBV7-6 to TRBJ2-6, with D tentatively TRBD1 (6 bases). The CDR3 is 15 amino acids. Germline V gene sequence: CDR1 SGHVS, CDR2 FNYEAQ. Trimming removed 5 bases from V and 3 bases from J, with 11 bases in between. The CDR3 DNA reads as TGTGCCAGCAGCAGTCACAGGGTTGGGGCCAACGTCCTGACTTTC. The encoded protein is CASSSHRVGANVLTF.

This chain links TRBV5-1 with TRBJ1-6; D is possibly TRBD1 (5 bases). V was pared by 1 base and J by 3 bases, with 14 bases between. Germline V gene data show CDR1 as SGHRS and CDR2 as YFSETQ. The CDR3 spans 17 residues. The CDR3 nucleotides are TGCGCCAGCAGCTTGATTATAGGGGAAGGCTATAATTCACCCCTCCACTTT. Residues: CASSLIIGEGYNSPLHF.

The CDR3 is CASKPREGNYGYTF. The DNA for the CDR3 is TGTGCCAGCAAACCCAGGGAGGGGAACTATGGCTACACCTTC. The chain is built from TRBV6-5 and TRBJ1-2, with D tentatively TRBD1 (5 bases). The CDR3 runs 14 residues. Trimming removed 7 bases at V and 2 bases at J, with 14 bases between. Germline V gives CDR1 MNHEY, CDR2 SVGAGI.

This clone was recorded once. V is TRBV7-3 and J is TRBJ2-1; perhaps TRBD1 as D (5 bases). This CDR3 has 15 amino acids. The V and J ends lost 2 bases and 4 bases respectively, with 12 bases between them. The germline CDR1 and CDR2 sequences are SGHTA and FQGTGA. The CDR3 here is CASSLGQGSYNEQFF. The CDR3 DNA reads as TGTGCCAGCAGCTTAGGGCAGGGATCTTACAATGAGCAGTTCTTC.

This clone was counted only a few times. The chain combines TRBV5-6 with TRBJ1-5, with TRBD1 matching 7 bases. The CDR3 covers 17 residues. Germline V lookup: CDR1 SGHDT, CDR2 YYEEEE. The ends lost 3 bases at V and 4 bases at J; junction bases unmatched: 13. The CDR3 bases are TGTGCCAGCAGCTATCGACAGGGAACGAAAAGTAATCAGCCCCAGCATTTT. Its translation: CASSYRQGTKSNQPQHF.

The chain links TRBV29-1 to TRBJ1-1; a possible D gene is TRBD1 (6 bases). CDR1 is SQVTM, CDR2 ANQGSEA, per germline. Trimming shortened V by 7 bases and J by 10 bases, and 19 bases separated the two germline ends. The CDR3 consists of 12 residues. CDR3 in amino acids: CSASGHRTAAFF. As DNA, the CDR3 is TGCAGCGCTTCGGGACATAGGACAGCAGCTTTCTTT.

The rearrangement joins TRBV18 to TRBJ2-3; D is undetermined. Trimming cost V 3 bases and J 1 base, with 8 bases left between them. CDR1 and CDR2 (germline): KGHSH, LQKENI. The length of the CDR3 is 14 residues. This chain's CDR3 is CASSPPAGTDTQYF. Written as DNA, the CDR3 is TGTGCCAGCTCACCCCCCGCGGGCACAGATACGCAGTATTTT.

V is TRBV11-2 and J is TRBJ2-5; maybe TRBD1 (5 bases). The V gene lost 4 bases and the J gene lost 0 bases, with 9 bases spanning the gap. This CDR3 is 14 amino acids long. Per germline, CDR1 SGHAT and CDR2 FQNNGV. The CDR3 nucleotides read TGTGCCAGCAGCTACAGGCTAAACCAAGAGACCCAGTACTTC. Its translation is CASSYRLNQETQYF.

This clone has just one count. The rearrangement uses TRBV10-3 and TRBJ1-1, with 7 nucleotides matching TRBD1. CDR1 and CDR2 from the germline V gene are ENHRY and SYGVKD. This CDR3 contains 13 residues. Germline trimming cut 10 bases from V and 0 bases from J; bases unmatched to any gene: 5. The CDR3 bases are TGTGCCACACAGGGGCCATTGAACACTGAAGCTTTCTTT. Residues: CATQGPLNTEAFF.

V and J are TRBV6-5 and TRBJ1-2; 7 bases are shared with TRBD1. J gave up 5 bases and V 6 bases, and 9 bases lay outside the gene matches. Germline V gene data show CDR1 as MNHEY and CDR2 as SVGAGI. CDR3 length: 14 residues. The CDR3 loop is CASRGPGQMYGYTF. The CDR3, as DNA: TGTGCCAGCAGAGGACCGGGACAGATGTATGGCTACACCTTC.

V gene TRBV10-3 combines with J gene TRBJ1-5, with D possibly matching TRBD1 (6 bases). V was clipped by 0 bases and J by 2 bases, with 11 bases between them. The CDR3 covers 16 residues. Germline CDR1 and CDR2: ENHRY and SYGVKD. In DNA form, the CDR3 reads TGTGCCATCAGTGAGTCTCTGGGGGCAGGCAATCAGCCCCAGCATTTT. Residues: CAISESLGAGNQPQHF.

The chain recombines TRBV6-1 with TRBJ2-4; 8 bases align to TRBD2. This CDR3 comprises 18 residues. V lost 2 bases, J lost 0 bases, and 9 bases stayed unmatched. Germline assignment: CDR1 MNHNS and CDR2 SASEGT. The CDR3 sequence is CASSERSGAPLAKNIQYF. CDR3 sequence (DNA): TGTGCCAGCAGTGAACGTAGCGGGGCGCCCCTAGCCAAAAACATTCAGTACTTC.

The CDR3 sequence is CASSLAVGANVLTF. The CDR3 DNA sequence: TGTGCCAGCAGCTTGGCCGTTGGGGCCAACGTCCTGACTTTC. The rearrangement links TRBV5-5 to TRBJ2-6; D remains unclear. This CDR3 is built from 14 residues. Trimming left V 0 bases short and J 3 bases short, with 4 bases between. CDR1 is SGHKS and CDR2 is YYEKEE in the germline V gene (reference sequence).

The chain recombines TRBV6-1 with TRBJ2-5, with TRBD2 identical over 7 bases. CDR3 size: 15 residues. Trimming at V came to 4 bases and at J to 2 bases, leaving 7 bases not matched to a gene. In germline, CDR1 is MNHNS, CDR2 SASEGT. CDR3 nucleotides: TGTGCCAGCAGTGTGGCTAGCGGAATTCAAGAGACCCAGTACTTC. Protein: CASSVASGIQETQYF.

The chain is built from TRBV9 and TRBJ1-2; TRBD1 is a possible D gene (6 bases). The CDR3 spans 12 residues. V shed 4 bases and J shed 5 bases, with 9 bases lying between them. Germline loops: CDR1 SGDLS, CDR2 YYNGEE. CDR3: CASSIQGYGYTF. The DNA of the CDR3 is TGTGCCAGCAGCATCCAGGGGTATGGCTACACCTTC. The complete variable domain, with remaining parts taken from reference TRBV9 and TRBJ1-2, reads DSGVTQTPKHLITATGQRVTLRCSPRSGDLSVYWYQQSLDQGLQFLIQYYNGEERAKGNILERFSAQQFPDLHSELNLSSLELGDSALYFCASSIQGYGYTFGSGTRLTVV.

The chain recombines TRBV7-6 with TRBJ1-4, with D unclear. Looked up from germline, CDR1 is SGHVS and CDR2 is FNYEAQ. V was trimmed by 1 base and J by 7 bases, leaving 10 bases between them. The CDR3 consists of 14 residues. The CDR3 is CASSLGGHGEKLFF. The CDR3 DNA is TGTGCCAGCAGCTTAGGTGGGCATGGTGAAAAACTGTTTTTT.